A single sample is the source of the 24 T cell receptor beta chains below, sequenced in a study of early T cells in non-severe SARS-CoV-2 infection (dated by TCRdb to the early 2020s). The library was obtained by 5' RACE. The reads were generated on a NextSeq 500. TCRdb trimmed public reads at Q25 via fastp, called clones via MiXCR and kept in-frame beta chains. Every entry covers one CDR3 protein and lists the most common genes and DNA from its rows. The sample table shows under 60,000 distinct CDR3 sequences, and 7.5% to 9.5% are seen once. The ten largest clones take up approximately 4% of the sample. The sample in question was whole blood, obtained at baseline. These receptors were taken from an adult who was a healthcare worker with PCR-confirmed SARS-CoV-2 infection or an uninfected control (not recorded which).

This clonotype was found many times. One end of the junction is discordant with germline, which a read error may explain. V gene TRBV5-4 combines with J gene TRBJ2-1; 8 nucleotides align to TRBD2. Germline V gene sequence: CDR1 SGHNT, CDR2 YYREEE (reference sequence). CDR3 size: 14 residues. CDR3 amino acids: CLTQPGGNYNEQFF. The CDR3 DNA is TGCCTAACGCAACCGGGAGGGAATTACAATGAGCAGTTCTTC.

The chain uses TRBV11-2 and TRBJ2-3; TRBD2 agrees at 11 bases. Per the germline V gene, CDR1 is SGHAT and CDR2 is FQNNGV. The junction had 10 bases not matched to a gene; V was cut back by 5 bases and J by 6 bases. This CDR3 has 16 residues. The CDR3 spells CASSPAASGGWDTQYF. CDR3 in DNA: TGTGCCAGCAGCCCCGCGGCTAGCGGGGGGTGGGATACGCAGTATTTT.

The chain couples TRBV7-9 to TRBJ2-1, with unresolved D. The CDR3 has 14 amino acids. Germline V gene sequence: CDR1 SEHNR, CDR2 FQNEAQ (reference sequence). Trimming removed 5 bases from V and 6 bases from J, with 14 bases in between. CDR3 nucleotides: TGTGCCAGCAGCGCGGTTAGTGCACGCAATGAGCAGTTCTTC. Its translation is CASSAVSARNEQFF.

At least ten counts were recorded for this clonotype. This chain links TRBV4-1 with TRBJ1-4, with D hard to call. The CDR3 has 16 amino acids. The V end was cut by 3 bases, the J end by 8 bases, with 19 bases between. The germline V gene has CDR1 MGHRA and CDR2 YSYEKL. The chain's CDR3 is CASSHVLVLPGEKLFF. The CDR3, as DNA: TGCGCCAGCAGCCACGTCTTGGTTCTCCCCGGGGAAAAACTGTTTTTT.

This sequence joins TRBV6-5 and TRBJ2-1; TRBD2 aligns across 12 bases. The germline CDR1 and CDR2 sequences are MNHEY and SVGAGI. Trimming took 7 bases from V and 4 from J; bases not matched to a gene: 8. The CDR3 length is 16 residues. The chain's CDR3 is CASTPRTSGTYNEQFF. The CDR3 bases are TGTGCCAGCACACCTCGGACTAGCGGGACTTACAATGAGCAGTTCTTC.

At least ten counts were recorded for this clonotype. The V gene is TRBV18, the J gene TRBJ1-4; the D is unclear. Trimming pared 6 bases from V and 6 bases from J, leaving 11 bases between. The CDR3 spans 13 residues. CDR1 is KGHSH and CDR2 is LQKENI in the germline V gene. The CDR3: CASSPQLDEKLFF. The CDR3 DNA reads as TGTGCCAGCTCCCCCCAACTGGATGAAAAACTGTTTTTT. The variable domain in full, completed from reference TRBV18 and TRBJ1-4, reads NAGVMQNPRHLVRRRGQEARLRCSPMKGHSHVYWYRQLPEEGLKFMVYLQKENIIDESGMPKERFSAEFPKEGPSILRIQQVVRGDSAAYFCASSPQLDEKLFFGSGTQLSVL.

This clonotype was observed at least ten times. The chain has TRBV10-1 and TRBJ1-6; D is undetermined. The CDR3 extends over 15 amino acids. Germline V gene data show CDR1 as WNHNN and CDR2 as SYGVQD (reference sequence). V dropped 2 bases and J dropped 7 bases, with 12 bases sitting between them. As DNA, the CDR3 is TGCGCCAGCAGTGAGGAAGTCACCCCAAATTCACCCCTCCACTTT. As protein: CASSEEVTPNSPLHF.

This clonotype occurred many times. CDR3 sequence (DNA): TGTGCCAGCTCAACGGGACAGGGGAGTTTCTTT. Translation: CASSTGQGSFF. The chain carries TRBV18 and TRBJ1-1; TRBD1 matches 10 bases. The CDR3 length is 11 residues. The germline gives CDR1 KGHSH, CDR2 LQKENI. The V gene end was trimmed by 5 bases and the J gene end by 13 bases; junction bases not matched to a gene: 4.

This clonotype showed up just a few times. The chain uses TRBV12-3 or TRBV12-4 and TRBJ2-1; D may be TRBD1 (5 bases). The V end was cut by 7 bases, the J end by 5 bases, with 18 bases between. CDR3 length: 15 amino acids. The CDR3 region is CASTIWNRQNNEQFF. In DNA form, the CDR3 reads TGTGCCAGCACCATATGGAACAGGCAGAACAATGAGCAGTTCTTC.

This clonotype was counted at least ten times. The chain recombines TRBV27 with TRBJ2-7; D uncertain. Trimming stripped 5 bases from V and 2 bases from J, with 16 bases between. CDR3 length equals 15 residues. Germline values: CDR1 MNHEY, CDR2 SMNVEV (reference sequence). The CDR3 DNA is TGTGCCAGCAGTCTCACTGGCGGAGAAACCTACGAGCAGTACTTC. It is translated as CASSLTGGETYEQYF.

The J gene is TRBJ1-1, the V gene TRBV12-3 or TRBV12-4, with D perhaps matching TRBD1 (5 bases). CDR3 length: 13 amino acids. Trimming stripped 5 bases from V and 0 bases from J, with 7 bases between. Written as DNA, the CDR3 is TGTGCCAGCAGTCTACAGGTGAACACTGAAGCTTTCTTT. Amino acids: CASSLQVNTEAFF.

This clonotype was seen a few times. The gene calls are TRBV2 and TRBJ2-7; 10 positions match TRBD2. Germline lookup yields CDR1 SNHLY and CDR2 FYNNEI. The CDR3 runs 17 residues. With 7 bases clipped from V and 5 bases from J, the junction kept 17 bases outside the gene matches. Here the CDR3 DNA reads TGTGCCAGCACCCGGGACGGATCTAGCGGGAGAAGGCACGAGCAGTACTTC. Protein: CASTRDGSSGRRHEQYF.

This clonotype has a count of ten or more. This chain connects TRBV11-2 to TRBJ2-3; possibly TRBD1 for D (6 bases). CDR1 is SGHAT and CDR2 is FQNNGV in the germline V gene. Trimming left V 5 bases short and J 3 bases short, with 18 bases between. The CDR3 sequence is 16 residues long. The CDR3 here is CASSRADSKGTDTQYF. The DNA for the CDR3 is TGTGCCAGCAGCCGCGCGGACAGCAAGGGAACAGATACGCAGTATTTT.

The J gene is TRBJ2-5, the V gene TRBV30; 8 nucleotides match TRBD2. Germline V CDR1 and CDR2: GTSNPN, SVGIG (reference sequence). The CDR3 is 13 residues long. Losses at the gene ends were 4 bases for V and 5 bases for J; bases not matched to a gene: 6. CDR3: CAWTSGPAETQYF. The CDR3 DNA reads as TGTGCCTGGACTAGCGGGCCAGCGGAGACCCAGTACTTC.

This clonotype was found a few times. The chain joins TRBV5-5 to TRBJ1-4; TRBD1 matches 7 bases. CDR1 and CDR2 (germline): SGHKS, YYEKEE (reference sequence). This CDR3 comprises 16 residues. With 4 bases clipped from V and 5 bases from J, the junction kept 11 bases outside the gene matches. The CDR3 spells CASSRIGDRLNEKLFF. CDR3 in DNA: TGTGCCAGCAGCCGGATCGGGGACAGACTAAATGAAAAACTGTTTTTT.

The rearrangement uses TRBV27 and TRBJ2-1, with 8 bases lining up with TRBD2. The CDR3 is 13 residues long. The trim removed 6 bases at V and 6 bases at J, leaving 4 bases unmatched. Germline lookup yields CDR1 MNHEY and CDR2 SMNVEV (reference sequence). The CDR3 DNA reads as TGTGCCAGCAGAAAGGCGGGAGGCAATGAGCAGTTCTTC. Protein product: CASRKAGGNEQFF.

This clonotype showed up many times. The chain couples TRBV7-9 to TRBJ2-3, with D perhaps matching TRBD2 (5 bases). V was trimmed by 8 bases and J by 5 bases, leaving 8 bases between them. The germline V gene has CDR1 SEHNR and CDR2 FQNEAQ (reference sequence). CDR3 length: 11 residues. CDR3 sequence reads: CASVGVDTQYF. CDR3 DNA sequence: TGTGCCAGCGTCGGGGTAGATACGCAGTATTTT. The full variable domain, its missing parts supplied by reference TRBV7-9 and TRBJ2-3, is DTGVSQNPRHKITKRGQNVTFRCDPISEHNRLYWYRQTLGQGPEFLTYFQNEAQLEKSRLLSDRFSAERPKGSFSTLEIQRTEQGDSAMYLCASVGVDTQYFGPGTRLTVL.

The chain has TRBV12-3 or TRBV12-4 and TRBJ2-2, with D perhaps TRBD2 (5 bases). This CDR3 is 16 amino acids long. V lost 2 bases and J lost 1, with 11 bases in between. CDR3 DNA sequence: TGTGCCAGCAGTTTATGGCTAGCTGAGAACACCGGGGAGCTGTTTTTT. Its protein is CASSLWLAENTGELFF.

The table lists this clonotype with a few counts. The chain combines TRBV3-1 with TRBJ1-2; no clear D. V dropped 0 bases and J dropped 8 bases, with 13 bases sitting between them. CDR1 is LGHDT and CDR2 is YNNKEL in the germline V gene (reference sequence). The CDR3 runs to 14 residues. The CDR3 region is CASSQEETRRGYTF. DNA of the CDR3: TGTGCCAGCAGCCAAGAGGAGACACGAAGAGGCTACACCTTC.

This clonotype was counted a few times. This rearrangement joins TRBV5-1 to TRBJ2-3; D is uncertain. The ends were cut back, 0 bases at V and 6 bases at J, with 8 bases in the middle. This CDR3 is 13 amino acids long. The germline V gene encodes CDR1 SGHRS and CDR2 YFSETQ. The CDR3 reads CASSLVSRDTQYF. CDR3 nucleotides: TGCGCCAGCAGCTTGGTTTCCCGGGATACGCAGTATTTT.

The genes are TRBV19 and TRBJ1-1; TRBD1 aligns across 7 bases. The ends lost 4 bases at V and 6 bases at J; junction bases unmatched: 8. This CDR3 has 14 amino acids. Germline CDR1 reads LNHDA; CDR2 reads SQIVND (reference sequence). The CDR3 here is CASSSRQGLAEAFF. In DNA form, the CDR3 reads TGTGCCAGTAGTAGCCGACAGGGCCTCGCTGAAGCTTTCTTT.

This chain uses TRBV6-1 with TRBJ1-6, with D unclear. The length of the CDR3 is 13 residues. The V end was cut by 4 bases, the J end by 7 bases, with 8 bases between. CDR1 is MNHNS and CDR2 is SASEGT in the germline V gene. The DNA of the CDR3 is TGTGCCAGCAGTGCGTCCGGCAATTCACCCCTCCACTTT. Translated, it gives CASSASGNSPLHF.

V usage is TRBV29-1 and J usage is TRBJ2-1, with D possibly TRBD2 on 5 matching bases. CDR1 SQVTM and CDR2 ANQGSEA come from the germline V gene. Between the trimmed V and J ends, which lost 5 bases and 0 bases, there was a span of 14 bases. This CDR3 has 15 residues. CDR3 loop: CSVKAAYSSYNEQFF. The CDR3 nucleotides are TGCAGCGTTAAAGCGGCGTACAGCTCCTACAATGAGCAGTTCTTC.

This clonotype was seen many times. The chain recombines TRBV20-1 with TRBJ1-6, with D possibly being TRBD1 (5 bases). Germline CDR1 DFQATT, CDR2 SNEGSKA (reference sequence). There are 16 residues in the CDR3. V gave up 6 bases and J gave up 6 bases, with 21 bases separating them. The CDR3 sequence: CSAAGSIGRGNSPLHF. The CDR3 bases are TGCAGTGCCGCGGGGAGCATTGGGAGGGGTAATTCACCCCTCCACTTT.